The 19 T cell receptor beta chains listed next were all sequenced from one sample in a study of cytomegalovirus exposure and HLA in healthy donors (TCRdb year 2017). Receptors were amplified or captured by the immunoSEQ multiplex PCR assay. TCRdb holds this immuneACCESS table with in-frame rearrangements only. Some clones are missing; in checked studies, unresolved V genes explain under half, and the rest has no known cause. The sample table holds 150,000 to 200,000 clones, of which more than 70% were seen once. In total, the top ten clones hold about 1.6% of the sample. Sequenced input: PBMCs. These receptors originate from a woman under 30 in good health and CMV-seronegative.

This chain uses TRBV25-1 with TRBJ2-7, with TRBD1 identical over 10 bases. The germline V gene has CDR1 MGHDK and CDR2 SYGVNS. The J segment lost 7 bases and the V segment lost 2 bases, leaving 17 bases of the junction unmatched. This CDR3 comprises 18 residues. In DNA, the CDR3 is TGTGCCAGCAGTGAAAGTTCGGCGAGGGACAGGGGATTTAATGAGCAGTACTTC. Protein sequence: CASSESSARDRGFNEQYF.

The rearrangement links TRBV5-1 to TRBJ2-3; the D gene is possibly TRBD2 (6 bases). CDR1 is SGHRS and CDR2 is YFSETQ in the germline V gene. This CDR3 has 16 residues. V gave up 4 bases and J gave up 6 bases, with 21 bases separating them. CDR3 DNA sequence: TGCGCCAGCAGCCCGCGGTTAGGCGGGGCGGTGGATACGCAGTATTTT. Its protein product is CASSPRLGGAVDTQYF.

The chain links TRBV7-2 to TRBJ1-1, with D uncertain. The CDR3 is 14 amino acids. V was shortened by 1 base and J by 2 bases, with 8 bases between the two germline ends. Germline V gene lookup returns CDR1 SGHTA and CDR2 FQGNSA. CDR3 sequence reads: CASSLVSTNTEAFF. CDR3 DNA sequence: TGTGCCAGCAGCTTAGTGAGCACCAACACTGAAGCTTTCTTT.

This rearrangement joins TRBV7-6 to TRBJ2-7; D is perhaps TRBD1 (6 bases). V was shortened by 6 bases and J by 1 base, with 22 bases between the two germline ends. The CDR3 runs to 17 residues. Germline-derived CDR1 and CDR2 are SGHVS and FNYEAQ. DNA of the CDR3: TGTGCCAGCAGATTGGGACAATTCACGGCTGGGTCCTACGAGCAGTACTTC. Amino acid sequence: CASRLGQFTAGSYEQYF.

J is TRBJ2-5 and V is TRBV5-1, with D perhaps TRBD1 (6 bases). V was cut by 0 bases and J by 1 base, with 10 bases left in between. Germline-derived CDR1 and CDR2 are SGHRS and YFSETQ. This CDR3 region has 15 residues. CDR3 residues: CASSLVPGAQETQYF. The CDR3 bases are TGCGCCAGCAGCTTGGTGCCAGGGGCCCAAGAGACCCAGTACTTC.

The gene calls are TRBV11-2 and TRBJ1-2, with 9 positions matching TRBD1. Trimming removed 3 bases from V and 4 bases from J; junction bases left unmatched: 9. This CDR3 comprises 16 residues. Looked up from germline, CDR1 is SGHAT and CDR2 is FQNNGV. The CDR3 protein is CASSFSLGQGFYGYTF. The CDR3 DNA follows: TGTGCCAGCAGCTTTTCCCTGGGACAGGGATTCTATGGCTACACCTTC.

This chain uses TRBV4-1 with TRBJ1-1, with D possibly matching TRBD1 (6 bases). Germline assignment: CDR1 MGHRA and CDR2 YSYEKL. V lost 7 bases and J 5 bases, leaving 17 bases between the germline ends. CDR3 length: 14 residues. The CDR3 loop reads CASTFRGGATEAFF. CDR3 in DNA: TGCGCCAGCACCTTTCGGGGGGGCGCGACTGAAGCTTTCTTT.

This chain connects TRBV6-1 to TRBJ2-5; D ambiguous. The germline V gene has CDR1 MNHNS and CDR2 SASEGT. The CDR3 spans 12 residues. V dropped 2 bases and J dropped 5 bases, with 6 bases sitting between them. The CDR3 loop reads CASSEQVETQYF. The CDR3, as DNA: TGTGCCAGCAGTGAACAGGTCGAGACCCAGTACTTC.

The sample holds one count of this clone. The chain joins TRBV14 to TRBJ1-2; D not resolved. CDR3 length: 15 residues. V was shortened by 0 bases and J by 7 bases, with 15 bases between the two germline ends. The germline V gene has CDR1 SGHDN and CDR2 FVKESK. The CDR3 protein is CASSQDARQSVGYTF. In DNA form, the CDR3 reads TGTGCCAGCAGCCAAGATGCCCGTCAGAGCGTTGGCTACACCTTC.

The V gene is TRBV21-1, the J gene TRBJ1-1; the table's D call, TRBD1, has no DNA check behind it. TRBV21-1 is a pseudogene segment. The CDR3 has 19 amino acids. CDR3 protein: CASSKAPSGQGLRNTEAFF. The CDR3 DNA is TGTGCCAGCAGCAAAGCGCCCTCGGGACAGGGCTTAAGAAACACTGAAGCTTTCTTT.

V and J are TRBV7-8 and TRBJ1-3, with no clear D. Germline CDR1 reads SGHVS; CDR2 reads FQNEAQ. The CDR3 consists of 17 residues. Trimming removed 1 base from V and 0 bases from J, with 13 bases in between. CDR3 in amino acids: CASSLDGRQSSGNTIYF. CDR3 nucleotide sequence: TGTGCCAGCAGCTTAGACGGGAGACAAAGCTCTGGAAACACCATATATTTT.

The J gene is TRBJ2-2, the V gene TRBV7-9; 8 nucleotides agree with TRBD1. Trimming cost V 6 bases and J 6 bases; bases outside gene matches: 9. Germline-derived CDR1 and CDR2 are SEHNR and FQNEAQ (reference sequence). The CDR3 has 15 residues. DNA of the CDR3: TGTGCCAGCAGTCGGTTGCGGACAGGGCCCGGGGAGCTGTTTTTT. It is translated as CASSRLRTGPGELFF.

This clone was seen a few times. V and J are TRBV11-2 and TRBJ2-5; D is perhaps TRBD1 (6 bases). The germline CDR1 and CDR2 sequences are SGHAT and FQNNGV. The CDR3 runs 13 residues. The V end lost 5 bases, the J end lost 5 bases, and 12 bases lay between the germline ends. DNA of the CDR3: TGTGCCAGCAGCCGAGGGGGTAGGGAGACCCAGTACTTC. Protein: CASSRGGRETQYF.

The rearrangement uses TRBV27 and TRBJ2-3; tentatively, D is TRBD1 (6 bases). The CDR3 extends over 15 amino acids. V dropped 5 bases and J dropped 6 bases, with 18 bases sitting between them. Germline V gene lookup returns CDR1 MNHEY and CDR2 SMNVEV (reference sequence). The CDR3 DNA sequence: TGTGCCAGCAGTCCAGGGGAGTACTCCGGGGATACGCAGTATTTT. Its protein product is CASSPGEYSGDTQYF.

The chain uses TRBV11-2 and TRBJ2-7, with TRBD1 as a possible D gene (5 bases). This CDR3 is 15 amino acids long. The germline V gene encodes CDR1 SGHAT and CDR2 FQNNGV. V lost 5 bases and J 3 bases, leaving 17 bases between the germline ends. The DNA of the CDR3 is TGTGCCAGCAGCCGAAACTCAGGGCCGCGCTACGAGCAGTACTTC. Translated: CASSRNSGPRYEQYF.

Only one count was recorded for this clone. CDR3 residues: CASSVSPPGGAMDEQFF. The CDR3 DNA is TGTGCCAGCAGTGTTTCACCGCCCGGGGGGGCCATGGATGAGCAGTTCTTC. This chain joins TRBV6-1 and TRBJ2-1, with 8 bases fitting TRBD2. This CDR3 has 17 amino acids. V dropped 4 bases and J dropped 8; count of bases not matched to a gene: 16. From germline, CDR1 is MNHNS and CDR2 SASEGT.

The genes are TRBV18 and TRBJ1-2, with a possible D match to TRBD1 (6 bases). Germline V gene lookup returns CDR1 KGHSH and CDR2 LQKENI. V shed 2 bases and J shed 6 bases, with 19 bases lying between them. This CDR3 is built from 16 residues. The DNA of the CDR3 is TGTGCCAGCTCACCAACAACAGGGAGTCATGGGCATGGCTACACCTTC. Translated: CASSPTTGSHGHGYTF. The full variable domain, its missing parts supplied by reference TRBV18 and TRBJ1-2, is NAGVMQNPRHLVRRRGQEARLRCSPMKGHSHVYWYRQLPEEGLKFMVYLQKENIIDESGMPKERFSAEFPKEGPSILRIQQVVRGDSAAYFCASSPTTGSHGHGYTFGSGTRLTVV.

The rearrangement uses TRBV5-1 and TRBJ2-2, with TRBD1 matching over 7 bases. This CDR3 has 14 amino acids. The V gene's germline CDR1 is SGHRS and CDR2 YFSETQ. After removal of 3 bases from V and 3 bases from J, the junction contained 2 bases not matched to a gene. CDR3 nucleotides: TGCGCCAGCAGCTCGGGACAGCACACCGGGGAGCTGTTTTTT. This gives the protein CASSSGQHTGELFF.

The chain joins TRBV9 to TRBJ2-2; 10 nucleotides match TRBD1. The germline V gene encodes CDR1 SGDLS and CDR2 YYNGEE. After removal of 4 bases from V and 13 bases from J, the junction contained 19 bases not matched to a gene. CDR3 length: 17 amino acids. CDR3 sequence reads: CASSSGRGQGNTGMLFF. For the CDR3, the DNA is TGTGCCAGCAGCTCTGGTCGGGGACAGGGGAACACGGGGATGCTGTTTTTT.